The rows below give T cell receptor beta chains drawn from one sample of a study of blood T cell repertoires in COVID-19. Clones were read by immunoSEQ multiplex PCR, and TCRdb kept only the in-frame ones, dropping some. The sample has about 70,000 clones; about 87% are singletons. Sequencing was carried out using peripheral blood. Source of these receptors: a man between 45 and 60 years old with active COVID-19. The CDR3 runs from the conserved cysteine through the conserved F or W. A D gene is named only where the DNA matches it firmly. Rows give clone size only sometimes, using once, few, many, or a class for an expanded clone.

len,j_gene,v_gene,abundance,d_gene,CDR3nt,CDR3aa
15,TRBJ2-3,TRBV5-1,NA,TRBD2,TGCGCCAGCAGCTTGAGCGGGGCTAGCACAGATACGCAGTATTTT,CASSLSGASTDTQYF
14,TRBJ1-2,TRBV5-4,NA,NA,TGTGCCAGCTTATCGACAGGAGGTAACTATGGCTACACCTTC,CASLSTGGNYGYTF
13,TRBJ1-5,TRBV12-3/TRBV12-4,NA,TRBD1,TGTGCCAGCAGTGAACAGGGGTATCAGCCCCAGCATTTT,CASSEQGYQPQHF
14,TRBJ1-4,TRBV28,NA,NA,TGTGCCAGCACTCGGCGGGGTGGGGGTGAAAAACTGTTTTTT,CASTRRGGGEKLFF
14,TRBJ1-1,TRBV28,NA,NA,TGTGCCAGCAGTTTATGGTTGGAGCGCACTGAAGCTTTCTTT,CASSLWLERTEAFF
13,TRBJ1-2,TRBV7-2,NA,TRBD1,TGTGCCAGCAGCTTAGGGACAGGGAATGGCTACACCTTC,CASSLGTGNGYTF
13,TRBJ2-7,TRBV3-1/TRBV3-2,many,NA,TGTGCCAGCAGCCAAAATCGGGCGGGAGAGCAGTACTTC,CASSQNRAGEQYF
14,TRBJ2-3,TRBV11-1,NA,NA,TGTGCCAGCAGCTTCTCAGTCGGGGGAGATACGCAGTATTTT,CASSFSVGGDTQYF
20,TRBJ2-5,TRBV7-2,NA,TRBD2,TGTGCCAGCAGCTTAGCCCAATTATCCACTCAGGGACTAGCGCTGAAGACCCAGTACTTC,CASSLAQLSTQGLALKTQYF
14,TRBJ1-3,TRBV30,NA,TRBD1,TGTGCCTGCTTATGGACAGGCTCTGGAAACACCATATATTTT,CACLWTGSGNTIYF
13,TRBJ1-4,TRBV15,NA,NA,TGTGCCACCACGCAGGGCCCGGTTGAAAAACTGTTTTTT,CATTQGPVEKLFF
14,TRBJ2-3,TRBV6-4,once,NA,TGTGCCAGCAGTGACTCGCAGGGCGCAGATACGCAGTATTTT,CASSDSQGADTQYF
13,TRBJ2-2,TRBV29-1,NA,TRBD1,TGCAGCGTTGGGGACAGAAACACCGGGGAGCTGTTTTTT,CSVGDRNTGELFF
14,TRBJ2-2,TRBV29-1,few,NA,TGCAGCGTTGAAGAGACAGGAAACACCGGGGAGCTGTTTTTT,CSVEETGNTGELFF
13,TRBJ2-7,TRBV10-3,NA,NA,TGTGCCTCCCGAGGGGTGAGCGGGTACGAGCAGTACTTC,CASRGVSGYEQYF
12,TRBJ2-2,TRBV29-1,NA,NA,TGCAGCGCCCTAGAGCACACCGGGGAGCTGTTTTTT,CSALEHTGELFF
14,TRBJ2-3,TRBV15,NA,TRBD1,TGTGCCACCAGTCCGGGACAGTCCACAGATACGCAGTATTTT,CATSPGQSTDTQYF
16,TRBJ1-6,TRBV27,NA,TRBD1,TGTGCCAGCAAAATGGGACAGGGGGCAAGGAATTCACCCCTCCACTTT,CASKMGQGARNSPLHF
17,TRBJ1-1,TRBV5-6,NA,TRBD1,TGTGCCAGCAGCAACCACCGGGACAGGGGATGGAACACTGAAGCTTTCTTT,CASSNHRDRGWNTEAFF
14,TRBJ2-5,TRBV5-4,once,NA,TGTGCCAGCAGCTTGGCCGGGGTTCAAGAGACCCAGTACTTC,CASSLAGVQETQYF
15,TRBJ2-7,TRBV3-1/TRBV3-2,NA,NA,TGTGCCAGCAGTCGGGAGTTTGTAAGCTCCTACGAGCAGTACTTC,CASSREFVSSYEQYF
15,TRBJ2-3,TRBV5-8,NA,TRBD2,TGTGCCAGCAGCCGGAGACTAGCGGGAGGAGATACGCAGTATTTT,CASSRRLAGGDTQYF
14,TRBJ1-2,TRBV2,NA,NA,TGTGCCAGCAGTGAAGGGGAAGGGGGCTATGGCTACACCTTC,CASSEGEGGYGYTF
16,TRBJ1-2,TRBV4-3,NA,NA,TGCGCCAGCAGCCAAGATCTTGTACAGGAGAACTATGGCTACACCTTC,CASSQDLVQENYGYTF
14,TRBJ2-1,TRBV7-9,NA,TRBD2,TGTGCCAGCAGCTTAGGGACTAGCGGGAACAAGCAGTTCTTC,CASSLGTSGNKQFF
16,TRBJ1-6,TRBV4-1,NA,NA,TGCGCCAGCAGCGCCTCCGTCTCCGGGGGTAATTCACCCCTCCACTTT,CASSASVSGGNSPLHF
14,TRBJ1-3,TRBV3-1/TRBV3-2,NA,NA,TGTGCCAGCAGCCAAGGGCAGAAAGGAAACACCATATATTTT,CASSQGQKGNTIYF
18,TRBJ1-2,TRBV5-6,NA,NA,TGTGCCAGCAGCAATCGATCACCGGGACTCTTACTATTACATGGCTACACCTTC,CASSNRSPGLLLLHGYTF
18,TRBJ2-1,TRBV2,NA,TRBD2,TGTGCCAGCAGCCTAGCGGGAGGGCGGGGTCTCTCCTACAATGAGCAGTTCTTC,CASSLAGGRGLSYNEQFF
16,TRBJ1-3,TRBV9,once,NA,TGTGCCAGCAGCGTAGAAATAGGGAGCTCTGGAAACACCATATATTTT,CASSVEIGSSGNTIYF
12,TRBJ2-1,TRBV7-2,NA,NA,TGTGCCAGCAGCTTAGTACTCAATGAGCAGTTCTTC,CASSLVLNEQFF
14,TRBJ2-1,TRBV7-2,NA,TRBD1,TGTGCCAGCAGCGCCGACAGGGCTTACAATGAGCAGTTCTTC,CASSADRAYNEQFF
12,TRBJ2-1,TRBV30,NA,TRBD2,TGTGCCTGGAGTGGTGCTAGCGGGGGGAAAATCTTC,CAWSGASGGKIF
12,TRBJ2-4,TRBV19,NA,NA,TGTGCCAGTGGGCTAATCGGTAACATTCAGTACTTC,CASGLIGNIQYF
15,TRBJ2-7,TRBV7-2,NA,TRBD1,TGTGCCAGCAGCCCCGGACAGGGAAGGTCCCACGAGCAGTACTTC,CASSPGQGRSHEQYF
17,TRBJ1-4,TRBV21-1,NA,NA,TGTGCCAGCAGCAAACCTCGGCAGGCCCTCTTAAATGAAAAACTGTTTTTT,CASSKPRQALLNEKLFF
14,TRBJ1-2,TRBV5-8,NA,TRBD1,TGTGCCAGCAGCTTGAGGACAGGTGATTATGGCTACACCTTC,CASSLRTGDYGYTF
13,TRBJ2-2,TRBV3-1/TRBV3-2,once,NA,TGTGCCAGCAGCCCCTTCGGAGAAGGGGAGCTGTTTTTT,CASSPFGEGELFF
15,TRBJ2-7,TRBV6-5,NA,NA,TGTGCCAGCAGTCGCCGACAGGAGAGCTCCTACGAGCAGTACTTC,CASSRRQESSYEQYF
14,TRBJ1-2,TRBV5-6,NA,TRBD1,TGTGCCAGCAGCTTGGACAGGGGGCTTTATGGCTACACCTTC,CASSLDRGLYGYTF
14,TRBJ1-1,TRBV27,once,NA,TGTGCCAGCAGTTTCGGGACACCTAACACTGAAGCTTTCTTT,CASSFGTPNTEAFF
13,TRBJ2-7,TRBV11-3,NA,NA,TGTGCCAGCAGCTCCCGGGACAACTACGAGCAGTACTTC,CASSSRDNYEQYF
17,TRBJ2-1,TRBV6-4,NA,TRBD2,TGTGCCAGCAGGGAATGCCTAGGCGGGAGGGCCTACAATGAGCAGTTCTTC,CASRECLGGRAYNEQFF
15,TRBJ2-5,TRBV7-3,NA,NA,TGTGCCAGCAGCTTAGGTGCGGGTAGGGTAGAGACCCAGTACTTC,CASSLGAGRVETQYF
16,TRBJ1-3,TRBV6-5,NA,NA,TGTGCCAGCAGTTACTTCCGTCCGAGCTCTGGAAACACCATATATTTT,CASSYFRPSSGNTIYF
15,TRBJ2-1,TRBV7-9,NA,TRBD1,TGTGCCAGCAGCTTAAACAGGGGCGTTTCCAATGAGCAGTTCTTC,CASSLNRGVSNEQFF
17,TRBJ2-4,TRBV9,once,TRBD2,TGTGCCAGCAGCCCGGGACTAGCGGGAGGGCCCAGAGACATTCAGTACTTC,CASSPGLAGGPRDIQYF
19,TRBJ1-1,TRBV4-1,few,TRBD1,TGCGCCAGCAGCCAGGACCGGGACAGGGGGCGCAGGATGGGGACTGAAGCTTTCTTT,CASSQDRDRGRRMGTEAFF
13,TRBJ1-1,TRBV13,NA,NA,TGTGCCAGCAGAAACAGGGAAAACACTGAAGCTTTCTTT,CASRNRENTEAFF
14,TRBJ1-2,TRBV5-1,NA,NA,TGCGCCAGCAGCTTGGGGGAGAACAACTATGGCTACACCTTC,CASSLGENNYGYTF
17,TRBJ2-7,TRBV5-6,NA,NA,TGTGCCAGCAGCTTGGCCCCCACTTTCGCGAAACTATACGAGCAGTACTTC,CASSLAPTFAKLYEQYF
15,TRBJ1-1,TRBV29-1,NA,TRBD1,TGCAGCGCCTGGAGGCCAGGGGGCTTGAACACTGAAGCTTTCTTT,CSAWRPGGLNTEAFF
14,TRBJ2-1,TRBV18,NA,TRBD1,TGTGCCAGCTCACCGGGACAGACCTACAATGAGCAGTTCTTC,CASSPGQTYNEQFF
15,TRBJ2-5,TRBV6-2/TRBV6-3,NA,TRBD1,TGTGCCAGCAGTCGAGAGTCAGGGGGCAGAGAGACCCAGTACTTC,CASSRESGGRETQYF